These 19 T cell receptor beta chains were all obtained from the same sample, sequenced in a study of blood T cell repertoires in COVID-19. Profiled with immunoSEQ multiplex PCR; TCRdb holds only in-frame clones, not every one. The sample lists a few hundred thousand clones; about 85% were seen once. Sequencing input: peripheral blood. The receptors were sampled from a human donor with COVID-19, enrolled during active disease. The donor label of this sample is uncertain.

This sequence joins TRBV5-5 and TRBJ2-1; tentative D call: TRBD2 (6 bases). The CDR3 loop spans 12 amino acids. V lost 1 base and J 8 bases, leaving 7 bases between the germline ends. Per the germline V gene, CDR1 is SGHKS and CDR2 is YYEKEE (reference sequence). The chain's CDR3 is CASSLTSHEQFF. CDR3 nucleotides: TGTGCCAGCAGCTTGACTAGCCATGAGCAGTTCTTC.

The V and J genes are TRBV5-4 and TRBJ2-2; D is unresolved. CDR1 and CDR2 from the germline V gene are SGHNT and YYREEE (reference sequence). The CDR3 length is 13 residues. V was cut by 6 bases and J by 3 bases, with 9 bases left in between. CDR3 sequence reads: CASTRQDTGELFF. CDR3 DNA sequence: TGTGCCAGCACCCGGCAGGACACCGGGGAGCTGTTTTTT.

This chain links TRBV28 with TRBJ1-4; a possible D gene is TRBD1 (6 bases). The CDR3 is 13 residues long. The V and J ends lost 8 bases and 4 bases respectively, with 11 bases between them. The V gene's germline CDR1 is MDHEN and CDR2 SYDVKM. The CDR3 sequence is CASGGRSNEKLFF. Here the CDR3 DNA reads TGTGCCAGCGGGGGCAGAAGTAATGAAAAACTGTTTTTT.

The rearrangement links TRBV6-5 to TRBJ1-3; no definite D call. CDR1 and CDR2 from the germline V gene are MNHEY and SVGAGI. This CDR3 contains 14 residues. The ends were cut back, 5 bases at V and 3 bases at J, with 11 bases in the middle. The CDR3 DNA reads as TGTGCCAGCAGTACCGGTACGAGTGGAAACACCATATATTTT. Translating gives CASSTGTSGNTIYF.

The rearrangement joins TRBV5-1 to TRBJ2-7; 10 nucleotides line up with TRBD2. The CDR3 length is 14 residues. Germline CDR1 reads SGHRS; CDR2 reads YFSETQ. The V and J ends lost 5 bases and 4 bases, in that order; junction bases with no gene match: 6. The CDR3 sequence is CASSPSTSGYEQYF. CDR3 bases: TGCGCCAGCAGTCCATCGACTAGCGGGTACGAGCAGTACTTC.

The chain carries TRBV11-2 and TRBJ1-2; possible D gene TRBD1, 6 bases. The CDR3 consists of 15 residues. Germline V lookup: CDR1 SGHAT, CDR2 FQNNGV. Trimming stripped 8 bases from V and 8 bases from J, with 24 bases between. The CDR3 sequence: CASSLRGKGGDGYTF. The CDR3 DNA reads TGTGCCAGCTCCCTTAGAGGGAAGGGGGGGGACGGCTACACCTTC.

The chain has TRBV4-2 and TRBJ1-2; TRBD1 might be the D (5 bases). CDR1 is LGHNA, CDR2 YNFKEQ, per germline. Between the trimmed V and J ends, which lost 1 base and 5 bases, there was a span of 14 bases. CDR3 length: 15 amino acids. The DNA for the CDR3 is TGTGCCAGCAGCCAAGCTTACCAGGGATATTATGGCTACACCTTC. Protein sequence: CASSQAYQGYYGYTF.

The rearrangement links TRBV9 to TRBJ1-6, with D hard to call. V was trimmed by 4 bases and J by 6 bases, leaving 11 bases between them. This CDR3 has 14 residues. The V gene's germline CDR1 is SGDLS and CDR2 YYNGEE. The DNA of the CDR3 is TGTGCCAGCAGCACGACGGGTATTAATTCACCCCTCCACTTT. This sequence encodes CASSTTGINSPLHF. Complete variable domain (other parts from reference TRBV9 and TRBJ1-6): DSGVTQTPKHLITATGQRVTLRCSPRSGDLSVYWYQQSLDQGLQFLIQYYNGEERAKGNILERFSAQQFPDLHSELNLSSLELGDSALYFCASSTTGINSPLHFGNGTRLTVT.

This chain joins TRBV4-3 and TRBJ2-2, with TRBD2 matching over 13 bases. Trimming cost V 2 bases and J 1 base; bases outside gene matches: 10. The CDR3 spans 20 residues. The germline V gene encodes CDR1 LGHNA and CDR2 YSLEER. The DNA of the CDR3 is TGCGCCAGCAGCCAACGTATCCCGGGACTAGCGGGGTTGAACACCGGGGAGCTGTTTTTT. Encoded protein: CASSQRIPGLAGLNTGELFF.

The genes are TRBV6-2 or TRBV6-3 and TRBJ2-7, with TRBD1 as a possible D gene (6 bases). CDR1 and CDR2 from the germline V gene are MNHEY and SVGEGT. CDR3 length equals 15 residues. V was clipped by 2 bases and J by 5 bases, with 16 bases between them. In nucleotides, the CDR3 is TGTGCCAGCAGTTACGGGCCCAGGGGCCAGGACGAGCAGTACTTC. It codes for CASSYGPRGQDEQYF.

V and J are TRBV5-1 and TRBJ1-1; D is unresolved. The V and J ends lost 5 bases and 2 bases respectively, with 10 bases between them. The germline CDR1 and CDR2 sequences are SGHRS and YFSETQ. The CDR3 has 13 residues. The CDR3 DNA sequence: TGCGCCAGCAGGTCATCCCCAAACACTGAAGCTTTCTTT. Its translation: CASRSSPNTEAFF.

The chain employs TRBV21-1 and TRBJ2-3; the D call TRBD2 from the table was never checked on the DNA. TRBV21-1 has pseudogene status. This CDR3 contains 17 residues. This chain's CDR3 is CASHPPGGKTTTDTQYF. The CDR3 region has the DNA TGTGCCAGCCATCCCCCGGGGGGGAAGACGACCACAGATACGCAGTATTTT.

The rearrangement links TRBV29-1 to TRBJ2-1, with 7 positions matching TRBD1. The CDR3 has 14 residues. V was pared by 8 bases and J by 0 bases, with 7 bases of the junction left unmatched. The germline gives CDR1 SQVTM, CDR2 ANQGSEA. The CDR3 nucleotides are TGCAGCCTAACAGGGGCAAGCTCCTACAATGAGCAGTTCTTC. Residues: CSLTGASSYNEQFF.

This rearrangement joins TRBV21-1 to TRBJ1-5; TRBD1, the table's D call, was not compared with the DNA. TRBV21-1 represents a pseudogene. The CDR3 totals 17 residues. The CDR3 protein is CASSKVPLAGGNQPQHF. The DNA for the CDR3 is TGTGCCAGCAGCAAAGTTCCCTTAGCAGGGGGCAATCAGCCCCAGCATTTT.

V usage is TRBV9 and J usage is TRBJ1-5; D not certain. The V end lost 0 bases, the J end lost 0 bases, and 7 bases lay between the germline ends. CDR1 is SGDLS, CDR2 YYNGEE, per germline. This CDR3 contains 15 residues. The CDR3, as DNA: TGTGCCAGCAGCGTAGGGGCAAATAGCAATCAGCCCCAGCATTTT. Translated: CASSVGANSNQPQHF.

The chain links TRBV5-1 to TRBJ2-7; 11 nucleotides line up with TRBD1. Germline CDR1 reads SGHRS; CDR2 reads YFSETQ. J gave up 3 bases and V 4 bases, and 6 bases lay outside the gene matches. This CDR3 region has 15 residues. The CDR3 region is CASSPGQGEGYEQYF. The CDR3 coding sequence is TGCGCCAGCAGCCCGGGACAGGGGGAGGGCTACGAGCAGTACTTC.

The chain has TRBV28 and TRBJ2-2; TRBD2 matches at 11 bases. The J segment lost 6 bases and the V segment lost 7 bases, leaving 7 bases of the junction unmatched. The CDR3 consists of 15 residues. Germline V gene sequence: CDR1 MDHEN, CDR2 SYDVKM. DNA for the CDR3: TGTGCCAGCACCACCTTAGCGGGAGGGGCCGGGGAGCTGTTTTTT. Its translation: CASTTLAGGAGELFF.

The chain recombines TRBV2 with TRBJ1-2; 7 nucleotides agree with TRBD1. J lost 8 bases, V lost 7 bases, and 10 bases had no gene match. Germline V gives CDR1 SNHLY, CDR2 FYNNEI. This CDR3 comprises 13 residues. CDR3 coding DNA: TGTGCCAGCACATACCAGGGGGATGCGGGCTACACCTTC. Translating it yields CASTYQGDAGYTF.

CDR3 in DNA: TGTGCCAGCAGCTTAAGCGGGAACGCAGATACGCAGTATTTT. It yields the protein CASSLSGNADTQYF. The genes are TRBV6-4 and TRBJ2-3, with 7 bases lining up with TRBD2. In germline, CDR1 is MRHNA, CDR2 SNTAGT. The CDR3 spans 14 residues. V was clipped by 6 bases and J by 4 bases; unmatched bases: 7.